This T cell receptor (beta chain) was sequenced for a study of PD-1 blockade in classical Hodgkin lymphoma. Study at large: Patients were dosed intravenously with nivolumab at 3 mg/kg every 2 weeks.

The study's findings and limits: Diminished baseline TCR diversity has been reported in newly diagnosed patients relative to healthy donors. The repertoire differences lack a defined cause, possibly disease activity or prior therapy. Similar baseline diversity was found in complete responders and newly diagnosed patients.

About this clone itself: Antigen unknown.

This sample's time point: cycle 4 day 1 (C4D1), after more than five weeks of nivolumab. Following autologous stem cell transplantation, relapse occurred in every patient, and exposure to brentuximab vedotin varied. From thawed PBMCs, magnetic negative selection was used to isolate the CD8+ T cells. Assay: immunoSEQ multiplex PCR; the TCRdb copy retains only in-frame clones and omits some. The sample has some 20,000 clones, roughly 80% seen once; the top ten hold about 7%. The length of the CDR3 is 16 residues. Trimming cost V 1 base and J 4 bases; bases outside gene matches: 6. The V gene's germline CDR1 is LGHNA and CDR2 YNFKEQ.

The TCR was taken from a human donor with classical Hodgkin lymphoma. The sample here was CD8+ T cells from blood, taken before the fourth cycle of nivolumab. The chain carries TRBV4-2 and TRBJ2-5, with TRBD1 identical over 10 bases. This CDR3 reads CASSQGTGGAGETQYF. The CDR3 DNA reads TGTGCCAGCAGCCAAGGGACAGGGGGTGCGGGAGAGACCCAGTACTTC.